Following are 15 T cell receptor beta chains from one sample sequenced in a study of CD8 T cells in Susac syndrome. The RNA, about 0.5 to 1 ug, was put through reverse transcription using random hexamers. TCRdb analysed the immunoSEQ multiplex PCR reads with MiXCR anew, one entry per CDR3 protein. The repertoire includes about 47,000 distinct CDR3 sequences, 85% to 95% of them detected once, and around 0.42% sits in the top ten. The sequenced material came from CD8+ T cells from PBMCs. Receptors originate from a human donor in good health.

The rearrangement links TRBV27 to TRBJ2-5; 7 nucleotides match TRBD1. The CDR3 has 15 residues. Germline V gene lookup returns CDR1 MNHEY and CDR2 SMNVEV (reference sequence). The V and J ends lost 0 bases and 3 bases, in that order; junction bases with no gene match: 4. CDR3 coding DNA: TGTGCCAGCAGTTTATCGCCCACAGGGGAAGAGACCCAGTACTTC. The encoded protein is CASSLSPTGEETQYF.

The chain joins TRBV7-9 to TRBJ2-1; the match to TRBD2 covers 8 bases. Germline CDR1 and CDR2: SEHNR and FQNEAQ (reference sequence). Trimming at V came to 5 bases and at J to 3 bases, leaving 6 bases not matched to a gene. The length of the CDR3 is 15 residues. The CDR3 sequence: CASSPLAGRYNEQFF. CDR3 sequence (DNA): TGTGCCAGCAGCCCGTTAGCGGGACGCTACAATGAGCAGTTCTTC.

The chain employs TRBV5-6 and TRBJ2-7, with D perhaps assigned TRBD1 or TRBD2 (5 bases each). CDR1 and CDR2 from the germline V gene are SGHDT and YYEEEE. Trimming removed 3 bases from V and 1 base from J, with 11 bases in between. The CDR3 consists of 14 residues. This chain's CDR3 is CASSWGTVSYEQYF. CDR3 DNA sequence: TGTGCCAGCAGCTGGGGGACGGTTTCCTACGAGCAGTACTTC. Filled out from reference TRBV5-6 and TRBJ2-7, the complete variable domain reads DAGVTQSPTHLIKTRGQQVTLRCSPKSGHDTVSWYQQALGQGPQFIFQYYEEEERQRGNFPDRFSGHQFPNYSSELNVNALLLGDSALYLCASSWGTVSYEQYFGPGTRLTVT.

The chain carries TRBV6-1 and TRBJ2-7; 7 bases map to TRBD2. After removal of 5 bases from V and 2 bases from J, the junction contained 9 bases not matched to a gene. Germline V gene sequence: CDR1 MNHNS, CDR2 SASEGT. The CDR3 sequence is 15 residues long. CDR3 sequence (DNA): TGTGCCAGCAGTTCTGGACTAGTCGCTACCTACGAGCAGTACTTC. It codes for CASSSGLVATYEQYF.

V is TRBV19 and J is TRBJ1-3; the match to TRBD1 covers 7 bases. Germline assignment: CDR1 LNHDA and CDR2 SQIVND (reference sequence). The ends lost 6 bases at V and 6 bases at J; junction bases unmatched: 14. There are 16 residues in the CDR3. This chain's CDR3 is CASSLIWDRAPNTIYF. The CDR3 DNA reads TGTGCCAGTAGCTTAATTTGGGACAGAGCCCCAAACACCATATATTTT.

The CDR3 nucleotides read TGTGCCAGCAGTTTCCCTCGGACAGGGAACATTGTTTCGGATGTTGGCTACACCTTC. Translation: CASSFPRTGNIVSDVGYTF. The genes are TRBV12-3 or TRBV12-4 and TRBJ1-2, with 8 nucleotides matching TRBD1. This CDR3 region has 19 residues. V was clipped by 3 bases and J by 7 bases; unmatched bases: 22.

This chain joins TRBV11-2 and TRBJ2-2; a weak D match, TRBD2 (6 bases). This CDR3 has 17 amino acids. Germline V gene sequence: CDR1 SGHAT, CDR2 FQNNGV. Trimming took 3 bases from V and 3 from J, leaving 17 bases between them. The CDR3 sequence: CASSFTGVGAYTGELFF. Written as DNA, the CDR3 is TGTGCCAGCAGCTTTACGGGAGTAGGGGCATACACCGGGGAGCTGTTTTTT.

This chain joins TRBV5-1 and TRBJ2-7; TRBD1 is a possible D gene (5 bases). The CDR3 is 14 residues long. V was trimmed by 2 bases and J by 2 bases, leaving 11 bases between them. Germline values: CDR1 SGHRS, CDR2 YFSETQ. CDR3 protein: CASSFAGKPYEQYF. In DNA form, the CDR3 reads TGCGCCAGCAGCTTCGCAGGGAAACCCTACGAGCAGTACTTC.

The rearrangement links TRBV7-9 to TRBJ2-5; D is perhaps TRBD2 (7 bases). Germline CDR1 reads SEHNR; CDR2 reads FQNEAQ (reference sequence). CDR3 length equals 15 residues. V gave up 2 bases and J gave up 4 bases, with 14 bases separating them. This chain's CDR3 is CASSLLTGGVETQYF. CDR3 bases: TGTGCCAGCAGCTTACTTACGGGGGGCGTAGAGACCCAGTACTTC.

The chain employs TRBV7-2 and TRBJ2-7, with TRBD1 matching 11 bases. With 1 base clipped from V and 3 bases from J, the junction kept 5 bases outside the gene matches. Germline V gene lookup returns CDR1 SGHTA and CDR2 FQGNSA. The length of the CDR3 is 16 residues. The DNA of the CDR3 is TGTGCCAGCAGCTTAGGTGCCGGGACAGGGGGCTACGAGCAGTACTTC. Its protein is CASSLGAGTGGYEQYF.

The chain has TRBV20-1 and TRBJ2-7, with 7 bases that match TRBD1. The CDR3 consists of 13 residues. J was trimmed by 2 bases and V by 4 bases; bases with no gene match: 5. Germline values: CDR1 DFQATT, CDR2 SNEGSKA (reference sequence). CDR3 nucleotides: TGCAGTGCTATAGGGACAGCAACCTACGAGCAGTACTTC. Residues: CSAIGTATYEQYF.

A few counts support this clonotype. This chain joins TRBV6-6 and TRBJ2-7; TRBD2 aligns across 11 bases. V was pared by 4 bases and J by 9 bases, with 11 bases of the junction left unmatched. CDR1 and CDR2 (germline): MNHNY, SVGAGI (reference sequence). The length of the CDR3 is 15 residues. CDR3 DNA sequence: TGTGCCAGCAGTTCTACCGGGACTAGCGGCCGGGGGCAGTACTTC. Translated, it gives CASSSTGTSGRGQYF.

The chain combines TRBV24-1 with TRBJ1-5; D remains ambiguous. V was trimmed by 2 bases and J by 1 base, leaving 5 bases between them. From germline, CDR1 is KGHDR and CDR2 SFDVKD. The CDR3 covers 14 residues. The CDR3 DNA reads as TGTGCCACCAGTGATTACGGGAGCAATCAGCCCCAGCATTTT. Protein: CATSDYGSNQPQHF.

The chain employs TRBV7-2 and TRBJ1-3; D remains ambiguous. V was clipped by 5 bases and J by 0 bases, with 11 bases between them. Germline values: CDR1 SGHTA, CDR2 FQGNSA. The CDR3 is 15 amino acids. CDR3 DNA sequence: TGTGCCAGCAGCACCAGTGGAGGCTCTGGAAACACCATATATTTT. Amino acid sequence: CASSTSGGSGNTIYF.

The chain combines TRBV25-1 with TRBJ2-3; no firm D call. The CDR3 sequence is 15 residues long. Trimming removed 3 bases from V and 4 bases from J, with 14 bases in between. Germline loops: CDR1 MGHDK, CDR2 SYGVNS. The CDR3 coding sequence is TGTGCCAGCAGTGATCTTGACGTTGGCCCAGATACGCAGTATTTT. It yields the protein CASSDLDVGPDTQYF. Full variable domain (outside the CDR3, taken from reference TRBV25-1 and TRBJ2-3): EADIYQTPRYLVIGTGKKITLECSQTMGHDKMYWYQQDPGMELHLIHYSYGVNSTEKGDLSSESTVSRIRTEHFPLTLESARPSHTSQYLCASSDLDVGPDTQYFGPGTRLTVL.